The following is a T cell receptor beta chain sequence with its context. CDR1 is WSHSY and CDR2 is SAAADI in the germline V gene. The CDR3 contains 17 residues. Losses at the gene ends were 3 bases for V and 0 bases for J; bases not matched to a gene: 10. The sample belongs to a study of shared clonotypes between healthy human individuals. Donors, healthy HIV-negative adults, lacked recent acute infections or vaccinations. Donors, without exception, were Caucasian adults residing in Nashville, Tennessee. Unsorted PBMC replicate PCRs used 250 to 350 ng DNA, roughly 30,000 T cell genomes. As processed by the authors: ImmunoSEQ sequences covered only the junction and lacked quality scores; filtering therefore differed. Data came from immunoSEQ multiplex PCR; TCRdb stores just in-frame clones and leaves some out. The DNA was the basis for D and trimming; V, J and clone size are from that table. The table lists about 480,000 clones, about four fifths of them singletons.

The chain has TRBV10-2 and TRBJ2-5, with 7 bases lining up with TRBD2. This receptor was identified in a woman in her thirties or forties in good health. Some clones in this sample may be carry-over from other donors' samples. Specimen: PBMCs. The CDR3 here is CASSEPLGTTYQETQYF. The DNA of the CDR3 is TGCGCCAGCAGTGAACCGCTAGGGACTACGTACCAAGAGACCCAGTACTTC.